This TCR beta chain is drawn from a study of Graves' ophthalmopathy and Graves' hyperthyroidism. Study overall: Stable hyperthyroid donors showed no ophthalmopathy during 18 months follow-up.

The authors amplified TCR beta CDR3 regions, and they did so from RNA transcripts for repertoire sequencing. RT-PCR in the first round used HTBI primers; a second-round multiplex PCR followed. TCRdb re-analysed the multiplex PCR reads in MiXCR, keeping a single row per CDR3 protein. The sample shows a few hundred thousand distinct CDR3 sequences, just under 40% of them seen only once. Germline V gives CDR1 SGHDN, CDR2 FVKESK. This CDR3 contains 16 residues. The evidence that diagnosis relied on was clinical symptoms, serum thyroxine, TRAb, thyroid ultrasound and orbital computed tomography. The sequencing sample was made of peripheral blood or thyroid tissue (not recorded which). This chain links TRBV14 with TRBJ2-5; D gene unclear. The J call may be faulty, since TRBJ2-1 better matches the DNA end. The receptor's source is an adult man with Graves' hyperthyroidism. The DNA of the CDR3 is TGTGCCAGCAGCCAAGTTGGCTCGATAAGGTCTGGTGAGCAGTTCTTC. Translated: CASSQVGSIRSGEQFF.